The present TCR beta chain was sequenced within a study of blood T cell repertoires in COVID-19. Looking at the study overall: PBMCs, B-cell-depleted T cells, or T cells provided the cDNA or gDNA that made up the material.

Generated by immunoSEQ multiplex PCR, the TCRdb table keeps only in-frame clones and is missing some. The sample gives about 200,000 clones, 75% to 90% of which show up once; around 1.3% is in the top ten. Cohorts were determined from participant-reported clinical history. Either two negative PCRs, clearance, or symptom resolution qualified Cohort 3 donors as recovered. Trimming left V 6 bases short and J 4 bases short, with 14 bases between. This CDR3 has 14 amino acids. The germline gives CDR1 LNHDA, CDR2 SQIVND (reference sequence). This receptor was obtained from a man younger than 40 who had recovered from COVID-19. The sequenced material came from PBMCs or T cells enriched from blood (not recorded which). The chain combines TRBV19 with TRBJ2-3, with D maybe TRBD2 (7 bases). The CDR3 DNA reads TGTGCCAGTAGGTTGGGGGGGCGGTCAGATACGCAGTATTTT. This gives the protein CASRLGGRSDTQYF.